Below, 18 T cell receptor beta chains from the same sample are listed, as sequenced in a study of cytomegalovirus exposure and HLA in healthy donors. The PCR ran on 60 Vbeta and 13 Jbeta primers. Produced via immunoSEQ multiplex PCR; TCRdb's table is partial and in-frame only. The data show roughly 50,000 clones, 65% to 75% seen once. The specimen sequenced was PBMCs. The receptors originated from a man aged 30 to 45 in good health and CMV-seropositive.

This chain joins TRBV7-2 and TRBJ2-3; tentative D call: TRBD2 (6 bases). The CDR3 has 15 amino acids. Trimming cost V 2 bases and J 0 bases, with 9 bases left between them. Germline V gene lookup returns CDR1 SGHTA and CDR2 FQGNSA. The CDR3 spells CASSLLAISTDTQYF. The DNA for the CDR3 is TGTGCCAGCAGCTTACTAGCGATTAGCACAGATACGCAGTATTTT.

CDR3 DNA: TGTGCCAGCAGCTCTAGATCCGGGGGAGATACGCAGTATTTT. It specifies CASSSRSGGDTQYF. The genes are TRBV7-2 and TRBJ2-3; maybe TRBD2 (6 bases). This CDR3 has 14 amino acids. Deletions cut 4 bases from V and 5 bases from J, with 13 bases between. In germline, CDR1 is SGHTA, CDR2 FQGNSA.

The chain couples TRBV28 to TRBJ1-1; maybe TRBD1 (5 bases). The CDR3 is 12 residues long. The germline V gene encodes CDR1 MDHEN and CDR2 SYDVKM. V was pared by 2 bases and J by 4 bases, with 5 bases between. In DNA, the CDR3 is TGTGCCAGCAGTTTAGGGGCCACTGAAGCTTTCTTT. Its translation is CASSLGATEAFF.

V is TRBV7-2 and J is TRBJ2-7; D perhaps matches TRBD1 (5 bases). V shed 7 bases and J shed 7 bases, with 23 bases lying between them. Germline assignment: CDR1 SGHTA and CDR2 FQGNSA. CDR3 length: 15 amino acids. The CDR3 here is CASTRHMTDTWEQYF. The DNA for the CDR3 is TGTGCCAGCACCCGACATATGACAGATACCTGGGAGCAGTACTTC.

The chain combines TRBV7-9 with TRBJ1-5; D call uncertain. The CDR3 consists of 15 residues. Germline V gives CDR1 SEHNR, CDR2 FQNEAQ (reference sequence). The germline V and J ends were trimmed by 1 base and 2 bases, with 9 bases remaining between them. Here the CDR3 reads CASSLGVGGNQPQHF. The CDR3 DNA reads TGTGCCAGCAGCTTAGGAGTGGGCGGCAATCAGCCCCAGCATTTT.

The chain carries TRBV29-1 and TRBJ2-3; D call uncertain. CDR1 is SQVTM, CDR2 ANQGSEA, per germline. The V gene lost 5 bases and the J gene lost 4 bases, with 10 bases spanning the gap. The CDR3 covers 12 residues. CDR3 nucleotides: TGCAGCGTTAGTGACGGAGCAGATACGCAGTATTTT. This sequence encodes CSVSDGADTQYF.

V usage is TRBV5-1 and J usage is TRBJ1-2, with 8 nucleotides matching TRBD1. The CDR3 has 16 amino acids. Trimming at V came to 5 bases and at J to 8 bases, leaving 17 bases not matched to a gene. Germline CDR1 is SGHRS and CDR2 is YFSETQ. The CDR3 region is CASRGSAGQGTGGYTF. The CDR3 region has the DNA TGCGCCAGCAGGGGGAGTGCCGGACAGGGCACGGGGGGCTACACCTTC.

Concerning this clone itself: The junction differs from germline at one of its ends, possibly a read error. This sequence joins TRBV5-6 and TRBJ1-1; a weak D match, TRBD1 (6 bases). The CDR3 is 14 amino acids. CDR1 and CDR2 from the germline V gene are SGHDT and YYEEEE. CDR3 protein: CAGSWPQGRTEAFF. The CDR3 DNA follows: TGTGCCGGCAGCTGGCCCCAGGGGCGGACTGAAGCTTTCTTT. Looking up the rest from reference TRBV5-6 and TRBJ1-1 gives the full variable domain: DAGVTQSPTHLIKTRGQQVTLRCSPKSGHDTVSWYQQALGQGPQFIFQYYEEEERQRGNFPDRFSGHQFPNYSSELNVNALLLGDSALYLCAGSWPQGRTEAFFGQGTRLTVV.

V gene TRBV4-3 combines with J gene TRBJ1-1; D remains ambiguous. The CDR3 is 15 residues long. Germline-derived CDR1 and CDR2 are LGHNA and YSLEER. V dropped 2 bases and J dropped 1 base, with 11 bases sitting between them. In DNA, the CDR3 is TGCGCCAGCAGCCAAAGGAGGTTCGGGAACACTGAAGCTTTCTTT. The encoded protein is CASSQRRFGNTEAFF.

The rearrangement joins TRBV28 to TRBJ1-4; D is possibly TRBD1 (6 bases). CDR1 MDHEN and CDR2 SYDVKM come from the germline V gene. Trimming took off 5 bases at V and 7 bases at J, with 14 bases between the two ends. The CDR3 spans 14 residues. The CDR3 DNA reads as TGTGCCAGCAGTCCGGGACACCGGTCTGAAAAACTGTTTTTT. Translated: CASSPGHRSEKLFF.

The chain employs TRBV9 and TRBJ2-2; TRBD1 matches 7 bases. The junction had 11 bases not matched to a gene; V was cut back by 1 base and J by 2 bases. Germline V gene lookup returns CDR1 SGDLS and CDR2 YYNGEE. There are 18 residues in the CDR3. Here the CDR3 DNA reads TGTGCCAGCAGCGTAAACAGGGGCGACAGAGTAAACACCGGGGAGCTGTTTTTT. This encodes CASSVNRGDRVNTGELFF.

The table lists this clone with a few counts. The chain has TRBV6-5 and TRBJ2-7; weak D call: TRBD2 (7 bases). V was clipped by 6 bases and J by 7 bases, with 16 bases between them. This CDR3 has 13 residues. Germline V gene lookup returns CDR1 MNHEY and CDR2 SVGAGI. The CDR3 DNA is TGTGCCAGCAGAGTTGGGGGGGCACAGGAGCAGTACTTC. Encoded protein: CASRVGGAQEQYF.

The chain uses TRBV28 and TRBJ2-3; the D gene is possibly TRBD2 (5 bases). The V end lost 1 base, the J end lost 3 bases, and 11 bases lay between the germline ends. Per germline, CDR1 MDHEN and CDR2 SYDVKM. The CDR3 runs 15 residues. This CDR3 reads CASSLLVGRTDTQYF. CDR3 sequence (DNA): TGTGCCAGCAGTTTATTGGTAGGGAGAACAGATACGCAGTATTTT.

The chain links TRBV29-1 to TRBJ2-7, with a tentative D call TRBD1 (5 bases). V lost 4 bases and J lost 5, with 21 bases in between. Germline loops: CDR1 SQVTM, CDR2 ANQGSEA. The CDR3 sequence is 15 residues long. CDR3 in amino acids: CSVVSSRRWGHEQYF. The CDR3 bases are TGCAGCGTTGTTAGTTCGCGGCGTTGGGGCCACGAGCAGTACTTC.

The CDR3 spells CAISESGGVKAFF. The DNA for the CDR3 is TGTGCCATCAGTGAGTCGGGAGGGGTGAAGGCTTTCTTT. The rearrangement joins TRBV10-3 to TRBJ1-1; tentative D call: TRBD1 (5 bases). CDR1 is ENHRY, CDR2 SYGVKD, per germline. The CDR3 is 13 amino acids. V was clipped by 0 bases and J by 11 bases, with 13 bases between them.

V usage is TRBV30 and J usage is TRBJ1-1, with 8 bases fitting TRBD1. The V and J ends lost 0 bases and 4 bases, in that order; junction bases with no gene match: 1. This CDR3 has 13 amino acids. CDR1 GTSNPN and CDR2 SVGIG come from the germline V gene (reference sequence). The CDR3 sequence is CAWSVTGGTEAFF. The CDR3 DNA follows: TGTGCCTGGAGTGTAACAGGGGGCACTGAAGCTTTCTTT.

The chain joins TRBV30 to TRBJ2-5; no reliable D call. V lost 1 base and J 4 bases, leaving 10 bases between the germline ends. This CDR3 has 13 amino acids. Germline CDR1 reads GTSNPN; CDR2 reads SVGIG (reference sequence). The CDR3 DNA is TGTGCCTGGAGTGGACTGAGGCCAGAGACCCAGTACTTC. Translated: CAWSGLRPETQYF.

The chain combines TRBV6-4 with TRBJ1-2, with TRBD1 matching 7 bases. Germline V lookup: CDR1 MRHNA, CDR2 SNTAGT. V lost 6 bases to trimming and J lost 8 bases; unmatched junction nucleotides: 9. The CDR3 runs 13 residues. Here the CDR3 reads CASSGGQARGYTF. For the CDR3, the DNA is TGTGCCAGCAGCGGAGGACAGGCGAGGGGCTACACCTTC.